This TCR beta chain is drawn from a study of beta chain features in type 1 diabetes. In the case of this clone: Within the sample, other DNA sequences also encode this same CDR3.

This CDR3 region has 11 residues. Germline lookup yields CDR1 SQVTM and CDR2 ANQGSEA. V lost 6 bases to trimming and J lost 4 bases; unmatched junction nucleotides: 1. Sequenced material consisted of expressed TCRB transcripts (all of the isolated RNA was reverse transcribed). Clones were sequenced by immunoSEQ multiplex PCR, and TCRdb holds only the in-frame ones, with some missing. Among around 500,000 clones, 30% were seen once, and the ten largest hold about 0.065%. The sample consisted of naive CD4+ T cells from blood. This chain uses TRBV29-1 with TRBJ2-5; 8 bases fit TRBD2. This receptor was obtained from a young man in good health. The CDR3 region is CSVLAGETQYF. The CDR3 nucleotides are TGCAGCGTCCTAGCGGGAGAGACCCAGTACTTC.